This entry lists 16 T cell receptor beta chains sequenced from one sample in a study of response to subunit inactivated influenza vaccine. MiXCR, run by TCRdb on the RT-PCR reads, gives a single entry per CDR3 protein. Here the sample spans some 640,000 distinct CDR3 sequences, about 15% being singletons. The sequenced sample was PBMCs from blood, obtained 14 to 15 days before vaccination. These receptors came from a man aged 50-59 years who received an inactivated influenza vaccine.

This sequence joins TRBV5-1 and TRBJ2-1; TRBD2 aligns across 8 bases. Losses at the gene ends were 1 base for V and 9 bases for J; bases not matched to a gene: 15. The germline V gene has CDR1 SGHRS and CDR2 YFSETQ. The CDR3 length is 17 residues. This chain's CDR3 is CASSLRGSSGDKGEQFF. The CDR3 DNA sequence: TGCGCCAGCAGCTTGAGAGGAAGTAGCGGGGACAAGGGTGAGCAGTTCTTC. The full variable domain, its missing parts supplied by reference TRBV5-1 and TRBJ2-1, is KAGVTQTPRYLIKTRGQQVTLSCSPISGHRSVSWYQQTPGQGLQFLFEYFSETQRNKGNFPGRFSGRQFSNSRSEMNVSTLELGDSALYLCASSLRGSSGDKGEQFFGPGTRLTVL.

The DNA of the CDR3 is TGTGCCAGCAGCAGATCCGGGACCCCGACCTACGAGCAGTACTTC. Its protein is CASSRSGTPTYEQYF. The genes are TRBV14 and TRBJ2-7; perhaps D is TRBD1 or TRBD2 (5 bases each). Trimming left V 5 bases short and J 2 bases short, with 16 bases between. This CDR3 spans 15 amino acids. Germline CDR1 is SGHDN and CDR2 is FVKESK.

The chain recombines TRBV4-1 with TRBJ1-1; 7 bases are shared with TRBD1. The ends lost 1 base at V and 7 bases at J; junction bases unmatched: 9. CDR1 is MGHRA and CDR2 is YSYEKL in the germline V gene. This CDR3 has 15 amino acids. The CDR3 sequence is CASSQGPMTGNEAFF. CDR3 nucleotides: TGCGCCAGCAGCCAAGGACCTATGACAGGGAATGAAGCTTTCTTT.

The V gene is TRBV18, the J gene TRBJ1-1, with TRBD1 as a possible D gene (6 bases). Germline V gene data show CDR1 as KGHSH and CDR2 as LQKENI. The CDR3 totals 15 residues. The V and J ends lost 3 bases and 3 bases respectively, with 14 bases between them. The CDR3 loop is CASSPQGWEDTEAFF. The DNA for the CDR3 is TGTGCCAGCTCACCGCAGGGGTGGGAGGACACTGAAGCTTTCTTT.

A single count supports this clonotype. A junction boundary mismatches the germline segment, possibly from a read error. V is TRBV2 and J is TRBJ2-3, with 7 positions matching TRBD2. Germline values: CDR1 SNHLY, CDR2 FYNNEI. The CDR3 runs 19 residues. CDR3 protein: CARSLSYQDRRGSTDTQYF. The CDR3, as DNA: TGTGCCCGCAGTTTATCTTATCAGGACCGGCGGGGGAGCACAGATACGCAGTATTTT.

The chain is built from TRBV12-3 or TRBV12-4 and TRBJ1-2; 7 bases are a match to TRBD1. V lost 5 bases, J lost 4 bases, and 13 bases stayed unmatched. This CDR3 region has 16 residues. The CDR3 bases are TGTGCCAGCAGTCCGAGCCGGACAGGTGGCATCTATGGCTACACCTTC. Encoded protein: CASSPSRTGGIYGYTF.

This clonotype was seen repeatedly, ten times or more. The V call is TRBV29-1, the J call TRBJ2-1; D is uncertain. The CDR3 totals 13 residues. V dropped 7 bases and J dropped 1 base, with 11 bases sitting between them. Germline loops: CDR1 SQVTM, CDR2 ANQGSEA. The CDR3 loop is CSAGSKSYNEQFF. As DNA, the CDR3 is TGCAGCGCTGGTTCAAAATCCTACAATGAGCAGTTCTTC.

This clonotype came up many times. This chain's CDR3 is CASSRRGPGNTIYF. In DNA form, the CDR3 reads TGTGCCAGCAGTCGAAGGGGTCCTGGAAACACCATATATTTT. The chain uses TRBV28 and TRBJ1-3, with TRBD1 as a possible D gene (5 bases). This CDR3 contains 14 residues. V was cut by 5 bases and J by 2 bases, with 10 bases left in between. Per germline, CDR1 MDHEN and CDR2 SYDVKM.

The V gene is TRBV20-1, the J gene TRBJ2-1; 9 nucleotides line up with TRBD2. Germline trimming cut 3 bases from V and 5 bases from J; bases unmatched to any gene: 14. Germline CDR1 DFQATT, CDR2 SNEGSKA (reference sequence). There are 17 residues in the CDR3. CDR3 bases: TGCAGTGCTAGGATAAACTTGGGAGCGGGGGGCGACAATGAGCAGTTCTTC. This gives the protein CSARINLGAGGDNEQFF.

Note on this clonotype: The junction and the germline gene differ at one end; a read error may be behind it. This chain links TRBV20-1 with TRBJ2-1; D is unclear. This CDR3 is 17 amino acids long. Germline-derived CDR1 and CDR2 are DFQATT and SNEGSKA (reference sequence). CDR3 loop: CSARDPRGSSSYNEQFF. CDR3 nucleotides: TGCAGCGCTAGAGATCCCCGAGGCAGTAGCTCCTACAATGAGCAGTTCTTC.

This clonotype occurred a few times. This chain links TRBV24-1 with TRBJ2-2; D remains ambiguous. The CDR3 totals 15 residues. Per germline, CDR1 KGHDR and CDR2 SFDVKD. Trimming cost V 9 bases and J 2 bases, with 15 bases left between them. The CDR3 spells CATGEVGINTGELFF. In DNA, the CDR3 is TGTGCCACCGGAGAAGTCGGAATCAACACCGGGGAGCTGTTTTTT.

This chain links TRBV7-9 with TRBJ2-6; 8 nucleotides agree with TRBD2. Unmatched junction bases numbered 6, after V lost 5 bases and J lost 0 bases. Germline V gene lookup returns CDR1 SEHNR and CDR2 FQNEAQ (reference sequence). The CDR3 is made up of 17 amino acids. In nucleotides, the CDR3 is TGTGCCAGCAGCGATGGCGGGGGGAACTCTGGGGCCAACGTCCTGACTTTC. Its translation is CASSDGGGNSGANVLTF. Supplemented by reference TRBV7-9 and TRBJ2-6, the full variable domain reads DTGVSQNPRHKITKRGQNVTFRCDPISEHNRLYWYRQTLGQGPEFLTYFQNEAQLEKSRLLSDRFSAERPKGSFSTLEIQRTEQGDSAMYLCASSDGGGNSGANVLTFGAGSRLTVL.

This clonotype was recorded at least ten times. An end of the junction differs from the germline gene, which may be a read error. This chain connects TRBV12-3 or TRBV12-4 to TRBJ2-7; the match to TRBD1 covers 9 bases. This CDR3 is built from 15 residues. In nucleotides, the CDR3 is TGCGCCAGCAGCTTAAGCGGGACAGGGACCTACGAGCAGTACTTC. It is translated as CASSLSGTGTYEQYF.

This clonotype was seen many times. The chain combines TRBV7-2 with TRBJ2-7; maybe TRBD1 (6 bases). This CDR3 contains 14 residues. The germline V and J ends were trimmed by 4 bases and 0 bases, with 10 bases remaining between them. Germline lookup yields CDR1 SGHTA and CDR2 FQGNSA. CDR3 loop: CASSSGTLSYEQYF. The CDR3 nucleotides read TGTGCCAGCAGCTCCGGGACACTCTCCTACGAGCAGTACTTC.

The chain links TRBV7-9 to TRBJ2-1, with 10 nucleotides matching TRBD1. V shed 4 bases, J shed 14 bases, and the junction held 2 bases outside the gene matches. Germline V gene data show CDR1 as SEHNR and CDR2 as FQNEAQ (reference sequence). CDR3 length equals 11 residues. CDR3 DNA sequence: TGTGCCAGCAGCTCAGGGACAGGGGAGTTCTTC. It translates to CASSSGTGEFF.

In its sample, this clonotype was seen a few times. The gene calls are TRBV9 and TRBJ2-6; D possibly corresponds to TRBD1 (6 bases). The CDR3 length is 19 residues. Trimming removed 0 bases at V and 4 bases at J, with 20 bases between. Germline V gene sequence: CDR1 SGDLS, CDR2 YYNGEE. The CDR3 coding sequence is TGTGCCAGCAGCGTAGATGGCAGGGGTTTTAATAAGGGGGCCAACGTCCTGACTTTC. This sequence encodes CASSVDGRGFNKGANVLTF.